This T cell receptor (beta chain) stems from a study of T cells in Graves' hyperthyroidism and ophthalmopathy. This clonotype was found many times. The V and J ends lost 5 bases and 0 bases respectively, with 13 bases between them. The CDR3 has 16 residues. The germline V gene has CDR1 SGHTA and CDR2 FQGNSA. Researchers took RNA transcripts and amplified the TCR beta CDR3 regions from them. First-round RT-PCR of the TCR CDR3 relied on the HTBI primer set. TCRdb called the multiplex PCR reads again in MiXCR, with one record for every CDR3 protein. The sample has over 250,000 distinct CDR3 sequences; 22% are singletons.

Specimen: blood. This TCR derives from a young man with Graves' ophthalmopathy. The genes are TRBV7-2 and TRBJ2-2; D tentatively reads TRBD1 or TRBD2 (5 bases each). The CDR3 sequence: CASSRGGHANTGELFF. CDR3 DNA sequence: TGTGCCAGCAGCCGGGGTGGACACGCGAACACCGGGGAGCTGTTTTTT.